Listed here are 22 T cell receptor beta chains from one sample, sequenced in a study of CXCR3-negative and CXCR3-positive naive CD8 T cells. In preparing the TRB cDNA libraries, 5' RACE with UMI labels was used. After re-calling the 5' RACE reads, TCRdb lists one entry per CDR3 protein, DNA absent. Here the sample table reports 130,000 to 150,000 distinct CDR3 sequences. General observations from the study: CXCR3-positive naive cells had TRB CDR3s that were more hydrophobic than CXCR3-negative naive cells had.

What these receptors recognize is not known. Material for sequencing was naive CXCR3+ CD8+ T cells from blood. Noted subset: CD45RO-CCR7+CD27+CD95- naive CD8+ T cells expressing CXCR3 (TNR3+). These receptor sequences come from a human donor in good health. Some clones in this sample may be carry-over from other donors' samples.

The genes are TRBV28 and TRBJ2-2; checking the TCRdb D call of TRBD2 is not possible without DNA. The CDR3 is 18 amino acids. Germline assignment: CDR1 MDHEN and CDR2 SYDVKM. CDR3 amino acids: CASSSFPASGWALHELFF.

The CDR3 is CASSQEERDPNQPQHF. The rearrangement uses TRBV4-2 and TRBJ1-5. The CDR3 has 16 residues. Germline V gene data show CDR1 as LGHNA and CDR2 as YNFKEQ.

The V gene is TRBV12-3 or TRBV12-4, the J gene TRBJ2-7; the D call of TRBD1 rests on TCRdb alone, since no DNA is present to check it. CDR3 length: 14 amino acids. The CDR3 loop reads CASSFGDPWDEQYF.

CDR3 sequence reads: CASRPPGQVTEAFF. The chain is built from TRBV6-2 or TRBV6-3 and TRBJ1-1; TCRdb's D call, TRBD1, is unchecked because there is no DNA. Germline loops: CDR1 MNHEY, CDR2 SVGEGT. The CDR3 is 14 amino acids.

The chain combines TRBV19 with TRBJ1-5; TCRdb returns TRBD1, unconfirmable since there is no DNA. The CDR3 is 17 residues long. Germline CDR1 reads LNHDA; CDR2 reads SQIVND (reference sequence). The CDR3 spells CASSIVPRGNSNQPQHF.

The CDR3 protein is CASSVSASMNTEAFF. V and J are TRBV12-3 or TRBV12-4 and TRBJ1-1. CDR3 length equals 15 residues.

This CDR3 is CASSIDGVSSYNEQFF. The chain uses TRBV19 and TRBJ2-1. Germline CDR1 and CDR2: LNHDA and SQIVND (reference sequence). The CDR3 is 16 amino acids.

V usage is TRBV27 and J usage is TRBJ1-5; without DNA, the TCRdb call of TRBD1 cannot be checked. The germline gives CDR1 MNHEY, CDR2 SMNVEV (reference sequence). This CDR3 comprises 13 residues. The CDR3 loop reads CASSGQDNQPQHF.

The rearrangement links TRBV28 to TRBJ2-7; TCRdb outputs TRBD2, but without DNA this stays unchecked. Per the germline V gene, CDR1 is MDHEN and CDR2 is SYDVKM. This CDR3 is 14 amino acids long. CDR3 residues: CASRSGGSSYEQYF.

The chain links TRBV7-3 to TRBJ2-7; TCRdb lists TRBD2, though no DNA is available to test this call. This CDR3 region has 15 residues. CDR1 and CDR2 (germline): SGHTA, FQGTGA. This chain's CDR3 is CASSPTSGGDYEQYF.

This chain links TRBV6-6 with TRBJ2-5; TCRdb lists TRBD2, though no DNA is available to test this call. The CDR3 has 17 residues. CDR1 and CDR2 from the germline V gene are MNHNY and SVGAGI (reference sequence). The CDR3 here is CASSPPLAGGGQETQYF.

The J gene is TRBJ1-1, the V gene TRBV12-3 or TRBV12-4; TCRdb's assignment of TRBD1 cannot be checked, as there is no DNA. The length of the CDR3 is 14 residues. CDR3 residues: CASSLTRVGTEAFF.

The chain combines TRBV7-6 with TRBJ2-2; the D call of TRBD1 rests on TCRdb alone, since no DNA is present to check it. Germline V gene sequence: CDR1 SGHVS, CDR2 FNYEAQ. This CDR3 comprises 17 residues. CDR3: CASSQPWTGDNTGELFF.

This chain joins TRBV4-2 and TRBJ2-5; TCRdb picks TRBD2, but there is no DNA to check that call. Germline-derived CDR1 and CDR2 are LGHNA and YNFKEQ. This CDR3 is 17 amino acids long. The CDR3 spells CASSPDSSGVYQETQYF.

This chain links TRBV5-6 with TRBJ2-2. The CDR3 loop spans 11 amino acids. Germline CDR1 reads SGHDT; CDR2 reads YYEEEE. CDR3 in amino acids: CASSLRRELFF.

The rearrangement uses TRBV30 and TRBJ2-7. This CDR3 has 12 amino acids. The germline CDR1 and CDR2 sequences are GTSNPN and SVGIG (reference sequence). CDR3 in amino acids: CAWMRDSYEQYF.

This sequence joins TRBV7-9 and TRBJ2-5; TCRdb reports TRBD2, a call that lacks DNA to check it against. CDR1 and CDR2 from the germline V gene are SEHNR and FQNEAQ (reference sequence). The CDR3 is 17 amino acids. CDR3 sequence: CASSSWTSGGAKETQYF.

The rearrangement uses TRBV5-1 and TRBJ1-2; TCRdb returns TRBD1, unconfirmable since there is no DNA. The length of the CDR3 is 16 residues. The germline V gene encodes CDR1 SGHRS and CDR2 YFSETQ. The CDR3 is CASSLAPGEDLYGYTF.

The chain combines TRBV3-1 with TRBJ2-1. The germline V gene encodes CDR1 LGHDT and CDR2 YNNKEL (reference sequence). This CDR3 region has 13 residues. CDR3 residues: CASSHSGRNEQFF.

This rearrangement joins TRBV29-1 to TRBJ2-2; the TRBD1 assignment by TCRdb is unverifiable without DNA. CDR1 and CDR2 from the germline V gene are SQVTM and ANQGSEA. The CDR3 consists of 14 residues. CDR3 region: CSVENRERTGELFF.

The CDR3 protein is CASSQDRTARETQYF. The chain uses TRBV4-3 and TRBJ2-5; TCRdb's D call, TRBD1, is unchecked because there is no DNA. The CDR3 is 15 residues long. Germline CDR1 reads LGHNA; CDR2 reads YSLEER.

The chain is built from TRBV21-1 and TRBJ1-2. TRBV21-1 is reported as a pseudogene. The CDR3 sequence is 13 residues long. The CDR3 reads CASSKARGVGYTF.